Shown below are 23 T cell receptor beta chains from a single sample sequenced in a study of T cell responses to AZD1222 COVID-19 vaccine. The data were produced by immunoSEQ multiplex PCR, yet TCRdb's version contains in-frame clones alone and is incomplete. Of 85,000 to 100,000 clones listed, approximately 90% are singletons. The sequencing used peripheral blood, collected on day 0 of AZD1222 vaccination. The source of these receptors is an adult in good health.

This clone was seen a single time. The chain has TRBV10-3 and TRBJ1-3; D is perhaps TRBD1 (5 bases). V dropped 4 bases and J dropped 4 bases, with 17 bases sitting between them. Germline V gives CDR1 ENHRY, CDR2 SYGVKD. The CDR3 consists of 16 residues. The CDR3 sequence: CAISGRGERAGNTIYF. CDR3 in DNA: TGTGCCATCAGTGGTCGAGGGGAGCGAGCGGGAAACACCATATATTTT.

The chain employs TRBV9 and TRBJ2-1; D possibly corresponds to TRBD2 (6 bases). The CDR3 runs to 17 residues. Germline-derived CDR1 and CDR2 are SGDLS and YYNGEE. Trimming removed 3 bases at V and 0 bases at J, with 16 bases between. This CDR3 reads CASSGRSSESSYNEQFF. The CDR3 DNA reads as TGTGCCAGCAGCGGGCGGTCTAGCGAGAGCTCCTACAATGAGCAGTTCTTC.

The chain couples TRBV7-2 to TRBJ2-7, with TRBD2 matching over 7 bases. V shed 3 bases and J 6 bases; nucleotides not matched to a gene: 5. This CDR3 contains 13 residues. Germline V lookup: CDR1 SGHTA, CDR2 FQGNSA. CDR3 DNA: TGTGCCAGCAGCTTCGGCGGGAGCGGCGAGCAGTACTTC. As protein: CASSFGGSGEQYF.

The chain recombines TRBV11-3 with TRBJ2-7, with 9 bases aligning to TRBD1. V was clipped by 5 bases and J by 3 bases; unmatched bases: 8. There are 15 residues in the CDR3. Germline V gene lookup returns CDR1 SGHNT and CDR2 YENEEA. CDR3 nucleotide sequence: TGTGCCAGCAGCCAAAGACCGGGACAGGGCTACGAGCAGTACTTC. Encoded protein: CASSQRPGQGYEQYF. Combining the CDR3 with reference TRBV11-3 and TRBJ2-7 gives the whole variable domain EAGVVQSPRYKIIEKKQPVAFWCNPISGHNTLYWYLQNLGQGPELLIRYENEEAVDDSQLPKDRFSAERLKGVDSTLKIQPAELGDSAVYLCASSQRPGQGYEQYFGPGTRLTVT.

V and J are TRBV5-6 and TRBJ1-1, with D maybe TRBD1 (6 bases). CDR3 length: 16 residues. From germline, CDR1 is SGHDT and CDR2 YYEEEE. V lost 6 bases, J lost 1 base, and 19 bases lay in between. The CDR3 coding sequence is TGTGCCAGCATCCAAACCAGGGGCAGAGAGAACACTGAAGCTTTCTTT. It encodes CASIQTRGRENTEAFF.

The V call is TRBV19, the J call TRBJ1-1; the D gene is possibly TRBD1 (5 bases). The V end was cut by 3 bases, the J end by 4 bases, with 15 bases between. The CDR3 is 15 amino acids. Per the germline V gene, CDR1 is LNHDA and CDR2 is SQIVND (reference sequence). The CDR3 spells CASSIQRGAGTEAFF. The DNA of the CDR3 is TGTGCCAGTAGTATTCAGAGGGGCGCCGGCACTGAAGCTTTCTTT.

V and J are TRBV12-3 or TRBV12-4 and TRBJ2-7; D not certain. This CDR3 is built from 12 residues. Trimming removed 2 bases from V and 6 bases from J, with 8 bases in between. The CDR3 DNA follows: TGTGCCAGCAGTTTATTGTTGGGCGAGCAGTACTTC. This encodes CASSLLLGEQYF.

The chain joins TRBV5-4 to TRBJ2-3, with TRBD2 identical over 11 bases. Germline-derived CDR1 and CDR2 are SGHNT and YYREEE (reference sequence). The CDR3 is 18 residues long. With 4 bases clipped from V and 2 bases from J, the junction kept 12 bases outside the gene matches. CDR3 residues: CASSLSPLAGGNTDTQYF. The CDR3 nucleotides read TGTGCCAGCAGCCTGTCCCCTCTAGCGGGAGGCAACACAGATACGCAGTATTTT.

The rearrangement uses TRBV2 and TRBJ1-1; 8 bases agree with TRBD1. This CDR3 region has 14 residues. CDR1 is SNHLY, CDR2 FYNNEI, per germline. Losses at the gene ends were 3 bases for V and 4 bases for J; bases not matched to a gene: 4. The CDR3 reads CASSEDRVATEAFF. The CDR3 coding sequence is TGTGCCAGCAGTGAGGACAGGGTGGCCACTGAAGCTTTCTTT. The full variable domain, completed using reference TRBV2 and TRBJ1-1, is EPEVTQTPSHQVTQMGQEVILRCVPISNHLYFYWYRQILGQKVEFLVSFYNNEISEKSEIFDDQFSVERPDGSNFTLKIRSTKLEDSAMYFCASSEDRVATEAFFGQGTRLTVV.

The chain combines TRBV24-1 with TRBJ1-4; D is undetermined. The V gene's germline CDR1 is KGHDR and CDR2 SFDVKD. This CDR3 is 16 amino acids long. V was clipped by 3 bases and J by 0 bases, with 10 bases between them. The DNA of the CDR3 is TGTGCCACCAGTGATGCCGGGAGCTCAACTAATGAAAAACTGTTTTTT. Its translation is CATSDAGSSTNEKLFF.

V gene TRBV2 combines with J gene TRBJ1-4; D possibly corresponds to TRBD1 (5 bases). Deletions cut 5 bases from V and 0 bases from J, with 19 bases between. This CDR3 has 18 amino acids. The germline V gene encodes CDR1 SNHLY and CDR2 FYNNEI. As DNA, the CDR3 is TGTGCCAGCAGTCCCCTTCGGATGATGGGGGCAACTAATGAAAAACTGTTTTTT. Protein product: CASSPLRMMGATNEKLFF.

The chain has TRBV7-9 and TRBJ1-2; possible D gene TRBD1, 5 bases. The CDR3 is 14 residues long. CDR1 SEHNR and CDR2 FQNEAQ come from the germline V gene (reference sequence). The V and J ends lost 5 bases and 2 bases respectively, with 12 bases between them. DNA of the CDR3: TGTGCCAGCAGCCGCGGGGCAGAGAACTATGGCTACACCTTC. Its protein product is CASSRGAENYGYTF.

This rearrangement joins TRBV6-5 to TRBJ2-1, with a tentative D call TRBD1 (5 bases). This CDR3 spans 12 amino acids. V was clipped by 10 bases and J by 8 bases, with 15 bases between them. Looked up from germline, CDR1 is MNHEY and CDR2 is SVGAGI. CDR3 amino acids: CATIGLGDEQFF. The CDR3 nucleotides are TGTGCCACCATTGGGCTAGGGGATGAGCAGTTCTTC.

CDR3: CASSGGSSTEAFF. The CDR3 DNA sequence: TGCGCCAGCAGTGGGGGCAGTTCCACTGAAGCTTTCTTT. The rearrangement uses TRBV10-2 and TRBJ1-1; D perhaps matches TRBD1 (5 bases). From germline, CDR1 is WSHSY and CDR2 SAAADI. Deletions cut 4 bases from V and 4 bases from J, with 10 bases between. This CDR3 has 13 residues.

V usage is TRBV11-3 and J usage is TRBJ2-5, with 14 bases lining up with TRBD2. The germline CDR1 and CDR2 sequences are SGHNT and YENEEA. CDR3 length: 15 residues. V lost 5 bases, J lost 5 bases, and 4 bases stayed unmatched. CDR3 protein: CASSIGLAGGETQYF. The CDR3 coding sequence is TGTGCCAGCAGCATCGGACTAGCGGGGGGTGAGACCCAGTACTTC.

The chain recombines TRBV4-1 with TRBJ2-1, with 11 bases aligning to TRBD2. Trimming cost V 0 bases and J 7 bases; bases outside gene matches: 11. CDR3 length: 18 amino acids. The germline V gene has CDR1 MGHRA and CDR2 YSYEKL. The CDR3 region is CASSQDLILAGGGNEQFF. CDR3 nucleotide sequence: TGCGCCAGCAGCCAAGATCTTATTCTAGCGGGAGGAGGGAATGAGCAGTTCTTC.

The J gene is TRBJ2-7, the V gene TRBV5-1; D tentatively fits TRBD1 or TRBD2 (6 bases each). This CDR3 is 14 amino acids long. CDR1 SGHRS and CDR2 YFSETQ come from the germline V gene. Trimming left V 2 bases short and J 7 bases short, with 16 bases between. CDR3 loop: CASSLWDIGGEQYF. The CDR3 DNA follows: TGCGCCAGCAGCTTATGGGACATCGGGGGTGAGCAGTACTTC.

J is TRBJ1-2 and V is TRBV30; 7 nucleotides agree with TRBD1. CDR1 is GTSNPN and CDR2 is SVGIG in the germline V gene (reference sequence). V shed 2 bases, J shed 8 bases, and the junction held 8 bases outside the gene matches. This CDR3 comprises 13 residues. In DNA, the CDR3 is TGTGCCTGGAGTCAAGACAGGGCTCAAGGCTACACCTTC. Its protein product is CAWSQDRAQGYTF.

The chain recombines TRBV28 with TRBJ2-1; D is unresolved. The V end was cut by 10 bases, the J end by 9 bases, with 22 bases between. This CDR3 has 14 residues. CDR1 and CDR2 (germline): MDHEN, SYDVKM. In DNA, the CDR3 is TGTGCCATCTCCGGTCTCCTCGAGGTTCGTGAGCAGTTCTTC. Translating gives CAISGLLEVREQFF.

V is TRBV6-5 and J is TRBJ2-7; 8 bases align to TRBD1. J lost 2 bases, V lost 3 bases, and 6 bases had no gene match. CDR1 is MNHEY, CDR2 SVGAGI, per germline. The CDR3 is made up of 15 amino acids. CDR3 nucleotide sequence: TGTGCCAGCAGTTATCGACAGGGGCCAACCTACGAGCAGTACTTC. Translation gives CASSYRQGPTYEQYF.

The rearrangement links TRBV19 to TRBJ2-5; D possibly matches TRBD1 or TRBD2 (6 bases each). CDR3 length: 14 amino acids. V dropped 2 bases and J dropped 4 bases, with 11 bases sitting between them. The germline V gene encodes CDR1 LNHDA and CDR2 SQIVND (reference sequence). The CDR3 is CASSITGGIETQYF. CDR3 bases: TGTGCCAGTAGTATAACCGGGGGCATAGAGACCCAGTACTTC.

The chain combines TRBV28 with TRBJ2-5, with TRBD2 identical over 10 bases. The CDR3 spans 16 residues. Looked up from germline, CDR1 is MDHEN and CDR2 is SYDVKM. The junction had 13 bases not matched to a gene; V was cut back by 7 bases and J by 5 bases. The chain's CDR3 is CASTRSALAGLETQYF. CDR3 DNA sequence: TGTGCCAGCACCCGAAGTGCACTAGCGGGACTGGAGACCCAGTACTTC.

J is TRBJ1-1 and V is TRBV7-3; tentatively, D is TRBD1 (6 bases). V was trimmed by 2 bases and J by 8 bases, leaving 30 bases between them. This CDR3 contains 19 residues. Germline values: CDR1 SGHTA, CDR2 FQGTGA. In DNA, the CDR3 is TGTGCCAGCAGCTTATCGCTTGATTCTGTCTCGAGGGACATTGCCGAAGCTTTCTTT. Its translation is CASSLSLDSVSRDIAEAFF.